The clone carrying this T cell receptor beta chain turned up a few times. The ends were cut back, 4 bases at V and 0 bases at J, with 16 bases in the middle. This CDR3 has 17 residues. Germline assignment: CDR1 MDHEN and CDR2 SYDVKM. The record originates from a study of shared T cell receptors in the human thymus. Profiling relied on immunoSEQ multiplex PCR, and the TCRdb table lists in-frame clones only, not all of them. The table lists hundreds of thousands of clones, approximately 87% of them singletons. This same sample was also taken into another study, of human thymus T cells. That work adds: Thymic samples were excised during corrective heart operations. Reports from related research described highly overlapping thymic repertoires among unrelated individuals.

The specimen was thymocytes. The genes are TRBV28 and TRBJ1-3; D unclear. The source is a boy less than two years old with a congenital heart defect. The CDR3 DNA follows: TGTGCCAGCAGTTCCCAAATAGTACCTCACTCTGGAAACACCATATATTTT. This codes for CASSSQIVPHSGNTIYF.